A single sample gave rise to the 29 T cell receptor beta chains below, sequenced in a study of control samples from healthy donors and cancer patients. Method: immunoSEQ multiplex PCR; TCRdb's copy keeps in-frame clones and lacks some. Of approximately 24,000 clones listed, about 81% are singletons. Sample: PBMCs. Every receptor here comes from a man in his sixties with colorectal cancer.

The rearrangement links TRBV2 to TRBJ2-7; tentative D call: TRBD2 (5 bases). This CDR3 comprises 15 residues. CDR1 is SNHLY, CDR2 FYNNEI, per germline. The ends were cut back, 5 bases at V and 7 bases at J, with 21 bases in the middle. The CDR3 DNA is TGTGCCAGCAGTCCGTTCCGATCGGCTGGGGAGGAGCAGTACTTC. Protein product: CASSPFRSAGEEQYF.

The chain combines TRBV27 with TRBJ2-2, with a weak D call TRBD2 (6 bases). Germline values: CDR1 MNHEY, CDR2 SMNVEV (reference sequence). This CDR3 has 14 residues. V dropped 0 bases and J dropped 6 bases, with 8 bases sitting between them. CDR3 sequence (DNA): TGTGCCAGCAGTTTATCCTTAGCGGCCGGGGAGCTGTTTTTT. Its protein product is CASSLSLAAGELFF.

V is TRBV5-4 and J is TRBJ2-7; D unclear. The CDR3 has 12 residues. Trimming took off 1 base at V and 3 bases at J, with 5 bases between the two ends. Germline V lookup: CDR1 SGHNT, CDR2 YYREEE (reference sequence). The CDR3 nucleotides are TGTGCCAGCAGCTTGTGGAACTACGAGCAGTACTTC. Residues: CASSLWNYEQYF.

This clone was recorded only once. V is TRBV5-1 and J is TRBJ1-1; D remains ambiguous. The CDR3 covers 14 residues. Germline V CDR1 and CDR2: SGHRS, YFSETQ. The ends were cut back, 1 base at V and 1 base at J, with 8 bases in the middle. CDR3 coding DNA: TGCGCCAGCAGCTTGAGGTCAGGGAACACTGAAGCTTTCTTT. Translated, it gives CASSLRSGNTEAFF.

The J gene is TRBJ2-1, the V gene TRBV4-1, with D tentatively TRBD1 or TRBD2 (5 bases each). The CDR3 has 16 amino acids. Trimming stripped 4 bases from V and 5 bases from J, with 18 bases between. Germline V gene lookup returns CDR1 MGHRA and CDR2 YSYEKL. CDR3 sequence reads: CASSRFPRGENNEQFF. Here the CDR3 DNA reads TGCGCCAGCAGCCGGTTTCCGAGAGGGGAGAACAATGAGCAGTTCTTC.

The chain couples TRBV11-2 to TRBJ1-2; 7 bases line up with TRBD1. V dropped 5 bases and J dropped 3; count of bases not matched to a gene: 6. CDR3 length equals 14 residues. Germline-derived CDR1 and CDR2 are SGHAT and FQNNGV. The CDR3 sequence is CASSRRQGDYGYTF. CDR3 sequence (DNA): TGTGCCAGCAGCCGCAGACAGGGCGACTATGGCTACACCTTC.

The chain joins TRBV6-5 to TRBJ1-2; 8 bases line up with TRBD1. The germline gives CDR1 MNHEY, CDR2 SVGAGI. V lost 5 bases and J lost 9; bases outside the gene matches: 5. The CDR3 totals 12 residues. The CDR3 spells CASSKDRERYTF. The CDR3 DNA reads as TGTGCCAGCAGTAAGGACAGGGAACGCTACACCTTC.

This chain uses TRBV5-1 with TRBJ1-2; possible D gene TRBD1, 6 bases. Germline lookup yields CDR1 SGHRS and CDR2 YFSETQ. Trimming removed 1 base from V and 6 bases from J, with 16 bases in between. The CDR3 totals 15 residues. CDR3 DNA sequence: TGCGCCAGCAGCTTGTTGGAGGGCCAGGGGAATGGCTACACCTTC. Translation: CASSLLEGQGNGYTF.

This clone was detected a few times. The CDR3 spells CASSLEGNTGELFF. The DNA of the CDR3 is TGTGCCAGCAGCTTAGAGGGAAACACCGGGGAGCTGTTTTTT. The V and J genes are TRBV7-9 and TRBJ2-2, with no clear D. Germline-derived CDR1 and CDR2 are SEHNR and FQNEAQ (reference sequence). The ends were cut back, 1 base at V and 2 bases at J, with 5 bases in the middle. This CDR3 region has 14 residues.

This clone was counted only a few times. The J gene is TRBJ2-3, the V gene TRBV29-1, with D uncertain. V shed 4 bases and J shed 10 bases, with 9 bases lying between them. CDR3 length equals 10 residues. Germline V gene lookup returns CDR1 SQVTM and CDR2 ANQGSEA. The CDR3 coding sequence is TGCAGCGTTGGCCCCCCGGCGCAGTATTTT. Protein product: CSVGPPAQYF.

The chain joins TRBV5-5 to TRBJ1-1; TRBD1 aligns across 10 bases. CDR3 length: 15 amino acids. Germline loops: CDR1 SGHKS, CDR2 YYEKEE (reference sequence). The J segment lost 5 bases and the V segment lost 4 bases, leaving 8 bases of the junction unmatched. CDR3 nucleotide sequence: TGTGCCAGCAGCCTGCAGACAGGGGGCATAACTGAAGCTTTCTTT. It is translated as CASSLQTGGITEAFF. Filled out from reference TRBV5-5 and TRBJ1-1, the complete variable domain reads DAGVTQSPTHLIKTRGQQVTLRCSPISGHKSVSWYQQVLGQGPQFIFQYYEKEERGRGNFPDRFSARQFPNYSSELNVNALLLGDSALYLCASSLQTGGITEAFFGQGTRLTVV.

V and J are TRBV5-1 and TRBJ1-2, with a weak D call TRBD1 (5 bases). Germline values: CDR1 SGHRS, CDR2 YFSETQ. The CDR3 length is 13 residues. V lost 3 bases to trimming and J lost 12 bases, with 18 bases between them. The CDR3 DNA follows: TGCGCCAGCAGCTCCGTGGGGGAAACATATAACACCTTC. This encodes CASSSVGETYNTF.

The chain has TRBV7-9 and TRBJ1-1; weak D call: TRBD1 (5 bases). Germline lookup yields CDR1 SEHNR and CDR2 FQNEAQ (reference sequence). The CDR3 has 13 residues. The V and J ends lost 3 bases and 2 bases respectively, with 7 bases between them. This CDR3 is CASSFGGNTEAFF. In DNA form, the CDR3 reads TGTGCCAGCAGCTTTGGGGGAAACACTGAAGCTTTCTTT.

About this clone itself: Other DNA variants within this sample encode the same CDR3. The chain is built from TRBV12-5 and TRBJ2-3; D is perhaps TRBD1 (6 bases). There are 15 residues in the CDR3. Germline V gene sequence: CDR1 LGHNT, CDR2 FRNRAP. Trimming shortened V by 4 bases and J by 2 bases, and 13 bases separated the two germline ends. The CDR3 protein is CASGSLGQITDTQYF. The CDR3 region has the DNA TGTGCTAGTGGTTCCCTTGGACAGATCACAGATACGCAGTATTTT. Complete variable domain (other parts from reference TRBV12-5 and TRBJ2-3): DARVTQTPRHKVTEMGQEVTMRCQPILGHNTVFWYRQTMMQGLELLAYFRNRAPLDDSGMPKDRFSAEMPDATLATLKIQPSEPRDSAVYFCASGSLGQITDTQYFGPGTRLTVL.

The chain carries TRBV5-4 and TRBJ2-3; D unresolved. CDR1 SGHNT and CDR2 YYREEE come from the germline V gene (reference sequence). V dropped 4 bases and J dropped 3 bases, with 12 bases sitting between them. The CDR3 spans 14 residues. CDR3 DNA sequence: TGTGCCAGCAGCCTAAGGGTGGGTACAGATACGCAGTATTTT. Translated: CASSLRVGTDTQYF.

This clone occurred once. DNA of the CDR3: TGTGCCACCAGCAGAGATCTTAACACCTACAATGAGCAGTTCTTC. Its protein is CATSRDLNTYNEQFF. The chain couples TRBV15 to TRBJ2-1, with D hard to call. Trimming shortened V by 0 bases and J by 2 bases, and 8 bases separated the two germline ends. The germline gives CDR1 LNHNV, CDR2 YYDKDF (reference sequence). The CDR3 has 15 amino acids.

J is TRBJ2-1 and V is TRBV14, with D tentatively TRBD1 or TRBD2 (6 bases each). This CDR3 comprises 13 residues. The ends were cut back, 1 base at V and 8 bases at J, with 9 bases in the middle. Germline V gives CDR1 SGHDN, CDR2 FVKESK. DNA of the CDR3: TGTGCCAGCAGCCAAGTCGGGGGCTATGAGCAGTTCTTC. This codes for CASSQVGGYEQFF.

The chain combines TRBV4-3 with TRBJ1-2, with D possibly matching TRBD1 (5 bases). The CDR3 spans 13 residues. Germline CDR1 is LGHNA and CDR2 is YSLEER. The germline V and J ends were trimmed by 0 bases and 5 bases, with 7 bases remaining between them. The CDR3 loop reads CASSQDRAYGYTF. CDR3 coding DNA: TGCGCCAGCAGCCAAGACAGGGCTTATGGCTACACCTTC.

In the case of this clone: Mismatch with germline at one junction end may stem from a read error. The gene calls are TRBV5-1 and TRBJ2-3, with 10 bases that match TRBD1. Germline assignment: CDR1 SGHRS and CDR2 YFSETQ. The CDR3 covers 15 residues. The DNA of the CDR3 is TGCGCCAGCAGCCCCGCGGGACAGGGGCCAGATACGCAATATTTT. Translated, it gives CASSPAGQGPDTQYF.

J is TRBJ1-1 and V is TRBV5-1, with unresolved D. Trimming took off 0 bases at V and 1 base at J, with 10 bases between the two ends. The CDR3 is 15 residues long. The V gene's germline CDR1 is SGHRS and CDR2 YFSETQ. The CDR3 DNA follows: TGCGCCAGCAGCTTGGACGAGGGAGGGAACACTGAAGCTTTCTTT. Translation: CASSLDEGGNTEAFF.

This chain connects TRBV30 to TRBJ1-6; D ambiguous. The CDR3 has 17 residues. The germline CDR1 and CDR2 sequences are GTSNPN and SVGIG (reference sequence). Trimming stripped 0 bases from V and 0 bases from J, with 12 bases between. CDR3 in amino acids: CAWSVRQASSYNSPLHF. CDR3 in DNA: TGTGCCTGGAGTGTTCGGCAGGCAAGCTCCTATAATTCACCCCTCCACTTT.

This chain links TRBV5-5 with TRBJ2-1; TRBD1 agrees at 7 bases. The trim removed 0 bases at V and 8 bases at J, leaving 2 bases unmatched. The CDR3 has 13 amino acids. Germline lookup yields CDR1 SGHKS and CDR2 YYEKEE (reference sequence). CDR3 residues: CASSLGRGHEQFF. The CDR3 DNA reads TGTGCCAGCAGCTTGGGAAGGGGGCATGAGCAGTTCTTC.

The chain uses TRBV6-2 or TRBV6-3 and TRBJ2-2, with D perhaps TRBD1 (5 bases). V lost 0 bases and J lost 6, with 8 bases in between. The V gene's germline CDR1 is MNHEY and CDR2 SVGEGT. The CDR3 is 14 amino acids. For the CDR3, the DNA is TGTGCCAGCAGTTACTCGTGGGGCCCCGGGGAGCTGTTTTTT. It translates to CASSYSWGPGELFF.

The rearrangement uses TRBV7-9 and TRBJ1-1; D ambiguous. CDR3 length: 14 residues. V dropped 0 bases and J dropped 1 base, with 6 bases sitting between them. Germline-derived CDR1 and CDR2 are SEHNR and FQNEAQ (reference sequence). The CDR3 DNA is TGTGCCAGCAGCTTAGCGGGCAGGAACACTGAAGCTTTCTTT. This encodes CASSLAGRNTEAFF.

CDR3: CASSQGPGTSYNEQFF. In DNA, the CDR3 is TGCGCCAGCAGCCAAGGACCAGGGACGTCCTACAATGAGCAGTTCTTC. The rearrangement uses TRBV4-1 and TRBJ2-1; possibly TRBD1 or TRBD2 for D (5 bases each). The length of the CDR3 is 16 residues. The germline CDR1 and CDR2 sequences are MGHRA and YSYEKL. V lost 1 base, J lost 1 base, and 11 bases lay in between.

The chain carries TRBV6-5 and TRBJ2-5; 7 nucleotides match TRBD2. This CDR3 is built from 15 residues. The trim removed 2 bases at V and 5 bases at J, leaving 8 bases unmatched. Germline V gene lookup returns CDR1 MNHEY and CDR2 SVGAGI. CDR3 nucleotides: TGTGCCAGCAGTTACACCTCGGGGGGTGGTGAGACCCAGTACTTC. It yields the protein CASSYTSGGGETQYF.

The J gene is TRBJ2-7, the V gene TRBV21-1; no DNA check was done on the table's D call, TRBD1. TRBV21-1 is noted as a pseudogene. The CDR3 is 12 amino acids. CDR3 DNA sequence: TGTGCCAGCAAGAGACAGGGTGAGGGGCAGTACGTC. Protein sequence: CASKRQGEGQYV.

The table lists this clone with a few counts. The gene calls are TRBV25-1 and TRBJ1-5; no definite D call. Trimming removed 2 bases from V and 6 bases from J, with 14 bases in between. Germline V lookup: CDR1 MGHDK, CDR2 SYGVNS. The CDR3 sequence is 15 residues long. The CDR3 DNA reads TGTGCCAGCAGTGAAGGTTCGAGTGGAGGTCAGCCCCAGCATTTT. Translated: CASSEGSSGGQPQHF.

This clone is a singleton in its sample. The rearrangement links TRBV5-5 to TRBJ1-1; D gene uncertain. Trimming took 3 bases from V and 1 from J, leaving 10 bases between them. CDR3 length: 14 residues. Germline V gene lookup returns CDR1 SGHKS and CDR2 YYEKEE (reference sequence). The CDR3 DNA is TGTGCCAGCAGCTGGAAGCTCCAGAACACTGAAGCTTTCTTT. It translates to CASSWKLQNTEAFF.